These T cell receptor beta chains were read from a single sample in a study of early T cells in non-severe SARS-CoV-2 infection. One entry per CDR3 protein results from TCRdb running MiXCR on the 5' RACE reads. Of 56,000 or so distinct CDR3 sequences listed, around 16% are singletons. Specimen: whole blood, collected at baseline. Source of these receptors: an adult who was a healthcare worker with PCR-confirmed SARS-CoV-2 infection or an uninfected control (not recorded which). CDR3s include the opening cysteine and the closing phenylalanine or tryptophan. D genes are given only for firm matches. The size of a clone is reported for some rows only, either as once, few or many, or as a class for expanded clones.

clone size,V gene,J gene,D gene,CDR3 DNA,CDR3 protein
NA,TRBV5-1,TRBJ2-2,NA,TGCGCCAGCAGCTTTCTAGCTACGAACACCGGGGAGCTGTTTTTT,CASSFLATNTGELFF
few,TRBV12-3/TRBV12-4,TRBJ2-2,NA,TGTGCCAGCAGTTCTGGAATCCTAATCGGGGAGCTGTTTTTT,CASSSGILIGELFF
many,TRBV12-3/TRBV12-4,TRBJ2-2,NA,TGTGCCAGCCTCGGACGGAACACCGGGGAGCTGTTTTTT,CASLGRNTGELFF
few,TRBV2,TRBJ2-1,TRBD1,TGTGCCAGCAGTGTATTGGGACAGGGGCCCAATGAGCAGTTCTTC,CASSVLGQGPNEQFF
few,TRBV5-1,TRBJ2-1,NA,TGCGCCAGCAGCTTGATGGTTCTTGAGGCGTCCCCTAACAATGAGCAGTTCTTC,CASSLMVLEASPNNEQFF
NA,TRBV19,TRBJ2-7,NA,TGTGCCAGTCAGGACGGAGCCTACGAGCAGTACTTC,CASQDGAYEQYF
few,TRBV7-2,TRBJ1-1,NA,TGTGCCAGCACCGTATGGGCGAGGGGGGCTTTCTTT,CASTVWARGAFF
NA,TRBV5-8,TRBJ2-1,NA,TGTGCCAGCAGCCCCGCCCCCCTACGCGATGAGCAGTTCTTC,CASSPAPLRDEQFF
NA,TRBV20-1,TRBJ2-5,NA,TGCAGTGCTAGAGGTCATAAATCCGGTGAGACCCAGTACTTC,CSARGHKSGETQYF
few,TRBV5-1,TRBJ2-5,TRBD2,TGCGCCAGCAGCACTGGGACTAGCGAAGAGACCCAGTACTTC,CASSTGTSEETQYF
few,TRBV19,TRBJ2-5,NA,TGTGCCAGTAGAGGTCGGAGGGAAGGAGGGGAGACCCAGTACTTC,CASRGRREGGETQYF
many,TRBV11-2,TRBJ2-1,TRBD2,TGTGCCAGCAGCTTAGAGCGGACTAGCCTCTACAATGAGCAGTTCTTC,CASSLERTSLYNEQFF
many,TRBV3-1,TRBJ2-3,NA,TGTGCCAGCAGCCAAGATTTGACAGATACGCAGTATTTT,CASSQDLTDTQYF
NA,TRBV5-1,TRBJ1-1,NA,TGCGCCAGCAGCTCCGACGGGGGCACTGAAGCTTTCTTT,CASSSDGGTEAFF
many,TRBV20-1,TRBJ1-2,NA,TGCAGTGCTTCTCGCACTAACTATGGCTACACCTTC,CSASRTNYGYTF
few,TRBV19,TRBJ1-4,NA,TGTGCCAGCGCACTACAGGGAGATAGGGAAAAACTGTTTTTT,CASALQGDREKLFF
many,TRBV28,TRBJ2-7,NA,TGTGCCAGCAGCCCGGGGGACAAAGTGCCCTACGAGCAGTACTTC,CASSPGDKVPYEQYF
few,TRBV29-1,TRBJ1-1,TRBD1,TGCAGCGTACGGACAGGGGCGAACACTGAAGCTTTCTTT,CSVRTGANTEAFF
few,TRBV6-1,TRBJ1-2,NA,TGTGCCAGCAGTGAAGCTCTCGTCTATGGCTACACCTTC,CASSEALVYGYTF
few,TRBV19,TRBJ2-6,NA,TGTGCCAGTAGGACAGCGTCCGGCTCTGGGGCCAACGTCCTGACTTTC,CASRTASGSGANVLTF
many,TRBV6-1,TRBJ2-1,TRBD2,TGTGCCAGCAGTGACACTCTAGCGGGCCGCTCCTACAATGAGCAGTTCTTC,CASSDTLAGRSYNEQFF
once,TRBV27,TRBJ1-5,TRBD1,TGTGCCAGCAGCTGGACAGGGTCGGCTCAGCCCCAGCATTTT,CASSWTGSAQPQHF
once,TRBV3-1,TRBJ2-7,NA,TGTGCCAGCAGCCAAGTCCCAACCTACGAGCAGTACTTC,CASSQVPTYEQYF
NA,TRBV14,TRBJ2-5,NA,TGTGCCAGCAGCCAACTAGAGACCCAGTACTTC,CASSQLETQYF
few,TRBV2,TRBJ2-7,NA,TGTGCCAGCCTACGCGATATCGACGAGCAGTACTTC,CASLRDIDEQYF
NA,TRBV12-3/TRBV12-4,TRBJ2-1,NA,TGTGCCAGCACTAGGTCCAGCTCCTACAATGAGCAGTTCTTC,CASTRSSSYNEQFF
few,TRBV2,TRBJ2-1,NA,TGTGCCAGCAACGACCCCTATCTTAGGCTCCCCCAGGATGAGCAGTTCTTC,CASNDPYLRLPQDEQFF
NA,TRBV4-1,TRBJ2-7,TRBD2,TGCGCCAGCAGCACACGGGGGGGACTCTCCTACGAGCAGTACTTC,CASSTRGGLSYEQYF
many,TRBV6-6,TRBJ2-1,TRBD1,TGTGCCAGCACGGACAGGGAAGCCTATGAGCAGTTCTTC,CASTDREAYEQFF
many,TRBV20-1,TRBJ2-7,TRBD2,TGCAGTGCAACCAATCCGAAAAGCGGGAGTAGCTACGAGCAGTACTTC,CSATNPKSGSSYEQYF
NA,TRBV5-1,TRBJ2-1,TRBD2,TGCGCCAGCAGCTTGCGGGTAGCGGGATTTAACAATGAGCAGTTCTTC,CASSLRVAGFNNEQFF
NA,TRBV11-2,TRBJ2-1,NA,TGTGCCAGCAGCCACGTTGGGTCCTACAATGAGCAGTTCTTC,CASSHVGSYNEQFF
NA,TRBV11-2,TRBJ2-2,NA,TGTGCCAGCAGCTTAGGCGCTAGCTCTGTCACCGGGGAGCTGTTTTTT,CASSLGASSVTGELFF
few,TRBV4-2,TRBJ2-1,NA,TGTGCCAGCAGCCAAGAAGGGGGGGTCTTCTACAATGAGCAGTTCTTC,CASSQEGGVFYNEQFF
many,TRBV5-6,TRBJ2-7,NA,TGTGCCAGCAGCGGTCGCGCAGTCTCCTACGAGCAGTACTTC,CASSGRAVSYEQYF
few,TRBV11-3,TRBJ2-7,TRBD1,TGTGCCAGCAGCTTAGAGGGACAGGGACCCTACGAGCAGTACTTC,CASSLEGQGPYEQYF
NA,TRBV13,TRBJ2-2,NA,TGTGCCAGCAGCCGCGGGGCCGGGGAGCTGTTTTTT,CASSRGAGELFF
few,TRBV27,TRBJ2-1,TRBD1,TGTGCCAGCAGTTTTCGGGACAGGAGGTACAATGAGCAGTTCTTC,CASSFRDRRYNEQFF
once,TRBV7-9,TRBJ2-1,TRBD2,TGTGCCAACAGTCCCCGGACTAGCAACGTGCAGTTCTTC,CANSPRTSNVQFF
many,TRBV20-1,TRBJ2-3,TRBD2,TGCAGTGCTAGGAGCGGGGGGTCCACAGATACGCAGTATTTT,CSARSGGSTDTQYF
many,TRBV12-3/TRBV12-4,TRBJ2-2,TRBD2,TGTGCCAGCAGTTGGTCGGGAGGACACACCGGGGAGCTGTTTTTT,CASSWSGGHTGELFF
few,TRBV10-3,TRBJ2-1,TRBD2,TGTGCCATCAGTGAAGGTAGCGGGGTGGTGTTCTTC,CAISEGSGVVFF
NA,TRBV18,TRBJ2-3,TRBD1,TGTGCCAGCTCACGAGGACAGGGAATCACAGATACGCAGTATTTT,CASSRGQGITDTQYF
many,TRBV5-1,TRBJ2-7,NA,TGCGCCAGCAGCTGGATGCCGGGAGACACCTACGAGCAGTACTTC,CASSWMPGDTYEQYF
NA,TRBV2,TRBJ2-3,NA,TGTGCCAGCAGTGGTGACAGATACACAGATACGCAGTATTTT,CASSGDRYTDTQYF
NA,TRBV19,TRBJ1-5,NA,TGTGCCAGTAGTATAACAGCTTATAGCAATCAGCCCCAGCATTTT,CASSITAYSNQPQHF
few,TRBV9,TRBJ2-5,TRBD1,TGTGCCAGCAGCGTGAGGGGGCGGGCAGTTGAGACCCAGTACTTC,CASSVRGRAVETQYF
few,TRBV20-1,TRBJ1-1,NA,TGCAGTGCTAGAGATCTTGCTGAAGCTTTCTTT,CSARDLAEAFF
once,TRBV10-3,TRBJ2-2,TRBD2,TGTGCCATCAGTGAACCCGGGACTAGCCCTAACACCGGGGAGCTGTTTTTT,CAISEPGTSPNTGELFF
few,TRBV10-3,TRBJ1-1,TRBD1,TGTGCCATCAGGGGGACAGGGGAATACACTGAAGCTTTCTTT,CAIRGTGEYTEAFF
many,TRBV7-3,TRBJ2-1,NA,TGTGCCAGCAGCTCAGGGGGGAATGAGCAGTTCTTC,CASSSGGNEQFF
few,TRBV5-1,TRBJ1-2,NA,TGCGCCAGCAGCTTGGCAGGGGAGTATGGCTACACCTTC,CASSLAGEYGYTF
NA,TRBV7-8,TRBJ2-1,NA,TGTGCCAGCAGCTTAGCGTTGGTGGACAATGAGCAGTTCTTC,CASSLALVDNEQFF
NA,TRBV20-1,TRBJ2-1,TRBD2,TGCAGTGCTACGCGGGAGGCCTCCTACAATGAGCAGTTCTTC,CSATREASYNEQFF
few,TRBV18,TRBJ2-3,TRBD2,TGTGCCAGCTCACCGGGGACTAACACAGATACGCAGTATTTT,CASSPGTNTDTQYF
few,TRBV15,TRBJ1-2,NA,TGTGCCACCAGCGCAATACCGAACTATGGCTACACCTTC,CATSAIPNYGYTF
NA,TRBV28,TRBJ2-3,TRBD2,TGTGCCAGCAGTTTACATGGACTAGCGTCGGGTGTAGGTACGCAGTATTTT,CASSLHGLASGVGTQYF
many,TRBV6-5,TRBJ2-1,TRBD2,TGTGCCAGCAGAAGGGTTTCAAGGACTAGCGACAATGAGCAGTTCTTC,CASRRVSRTSDNEQFF
few,TRBV7-9,TRBJ1-6,NA,TGTGCCAGCAGCGAGGTGCAGGGACCCTCACCCCTCCACTTT,CASSEVQGPSPLHF